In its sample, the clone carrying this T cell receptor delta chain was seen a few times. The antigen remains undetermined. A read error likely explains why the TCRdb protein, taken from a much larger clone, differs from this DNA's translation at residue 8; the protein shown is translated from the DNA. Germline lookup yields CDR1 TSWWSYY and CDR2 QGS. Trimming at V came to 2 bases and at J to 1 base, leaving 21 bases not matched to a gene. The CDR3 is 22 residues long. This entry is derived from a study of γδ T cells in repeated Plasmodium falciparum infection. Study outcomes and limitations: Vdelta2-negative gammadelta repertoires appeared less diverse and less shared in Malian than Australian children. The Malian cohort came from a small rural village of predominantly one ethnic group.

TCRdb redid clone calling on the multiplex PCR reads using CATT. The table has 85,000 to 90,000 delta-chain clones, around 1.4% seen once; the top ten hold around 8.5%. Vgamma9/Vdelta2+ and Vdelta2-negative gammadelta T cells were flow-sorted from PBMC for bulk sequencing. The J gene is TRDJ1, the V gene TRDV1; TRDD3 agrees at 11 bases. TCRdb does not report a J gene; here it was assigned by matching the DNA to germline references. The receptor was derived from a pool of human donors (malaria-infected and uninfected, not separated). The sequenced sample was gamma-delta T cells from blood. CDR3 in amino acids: CALGEIGLYWGILARVTDKLIF. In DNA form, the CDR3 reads TGTGCTCTTGGGGAAATTGGCCTGTACTGGGGGATATTGGCTAGGGTCACCGATAAACTCATCTTT.